The entry below gives a single T cell receptor beta chain sequence along with its context. Clones were sequenced by immunoSEQ multiplex PCR, and TCRdb holds only the in-frame ones, with some missing. The sample comprises around 250,000 clones, approximately 90% of which are singletons, and 3.6% rests with the top ten. The sample is drawn from a study of blood T cell repertoires in COVID-19. Overall study context: T cells, B-cell-depleted T cells, or PBMCs supplied cDNA or gDNA.

V lost 7 bases and J lost 0; bases outside the gene matches: 17. The germline gives CDR1 SGHRS, CDR2 YFSETQ. This CDR3 comprises 19 residues. Sequenced sample: peripheral blood. This clonotype was sampled from a man in his late teens or twenties with active or convalescent COVID-19. The rearrangement links TRBV5-1 to TRBJ2-3; 10 bases fit TRBD2. The CDR3 DNA reads as TGCGCCAGCGGGGGACTAGCGACATACCGATACTCTAGCACAGATACGCAGTATTTT. Amino acid sequence: CASGGLATYRYSSTDTQYF.